Detailed here is one TCR beta chain. These data are taken from a study of blood T cell repertoires in COVID-19. Assay: immunoSEQ multiplex PCR; the TCRdb copy retains only in-frame clones and omits some. The data contain 75,000 or so clones, approximately 85% of them singletons. CDR1 is MNHEY, CDR2 SVGAGI, per germline. This CDR3 has 13 residues. Trimming took 2 bases from V and 4 from J, leaving 6 bases between them. The origin of this receptor is a man aged 45-65 years with acute or convalescent COVID-19. The source material was peripheral blood. This chain links TRBV6-5 with TRBJ1-5, with D unclear. CDR3 sequence (DNA): TGTGCCAGCAGTTACGGTCGGAATCAGCCCCAGCATTTT. It codes for CASSYGRNQPQHF.